Each of the 21 T cell receptor beta chains below was sequenced from the same sample in a study of quantifying T cell responses using KT2 cells. Study background: RNA was reverse transcribed with TCR alpha and beta constant-region primers.

The cDNA 3' end received a ligated oligonucleotide with a UMI. An equimolar mix of RC1.1 and RC1.2 primed the beta chain across TRBC1 and TRBC2. TCRdb re-derived calls from the UMI-ligation and nested PCR reads in MiXCR, one entry per CDR3 protein. The repertoire has over 25,000 distinct CDR3 sequences, 10% of them found once; the top ten carry around a tenth. Sequencing input: PBMCs spiked with cells of the T cell clone KT2. These receptors were obtained from a human donor.

This clonotype was recorded many times. The chain carries TRBV20-1 and TRBJ1-5; D gene uncertain. V was clipped by 0 bases and J by 1 base, with 4 bases between them. There are 13 residues in the CDR3. CDR1 is DFQATT, CDR2 SNEGSKA, per germline (reference sequence). For the CDR3, the DNA is TGCAGTGCTAGAGAGGACAGCAATCAGCCCCAGCATTTT. It translates to CSAREDSNQPQHF.

The rearrangement joins TRBV6-1 to TRBJ1-1; D perhaps matches TRBD1 (5 bases). Per the germline V gene, CDR1 is MNHNS and CDR2 is SASEGT. CDR3 length: 13 residues. The ends were cut back, 4 bases at V and 3 bases at J, with 9 bases in the middle. CDR3 in amino acids: CASSGDSYTEAFF. The CDR3 DNA reads TGTGCCAGCAGTGGAGACAGCTACACTGAAGCTTTCTTT.

This clonotype appeared many times. The chain employs TRBV20-1 and TRBJ1-5, with unresolved D. This CDR3 is built from 12 residues. Trimming pared 2 bases from V and 3 bases from J, leaving 5 bases between. Germline V gene sequence: CDR1 DFQATT, CDR2 SNEGSKA (reference sequence). CDR3 in amino acids: CSARQDNQPQHF. As DNA, the CDR3 is TGCAGTGCTAGACAGGACAATCAGCCCCAGCATTTT.

This clonotype was counted many times. The chain links TRBV15 to TRBJ1-1; D is undetermined. The V and J ends lost 2 bases and 0 bases respectively, with 10 bases between them. The germline V gene has CDR1 LNHNV and CDR2 YYDKDF (reference sequence). The CDR3 has 15 residues. Here the CDR3 DNA reads TGTGCCACCAGCAGATCCCCGGGGATGAACACTGAAGCTTTCTTT. It is translated as CATSRSPGMNTEAFF.

This clonotype showed up just a few times. This chain joins TRBV6-1 and TRBJ2-4, with D tentatively TRBD1 or TRBD2 (6 bases each). Trimming removed 2 bases from V and 7 bases from J, with 21 bases in between. This CDR3 is 17 amino acids long. The V gene's germline CDR1 is MNHNS and CDR2 SASEGT. CDR3 DNA sequence: TGTGCCAGCAGTGAATGGGGTTTGGGGGGCCATGAGAACATTCAGTACTTC. Its protein is CASSEWGLGGHENIQYF.

In this sample, this clonotype turned up many times. The chain uses TRBV30 and TRBJ2-7; possibly TRBD1 for D (6 bases). CDR1 and CDR2 from the germline V gene are GTSNPN and SVGIG (reference sequence). The CDR3 totals 13 residues. Trimming took off 3 bases at V and 5 bases at J, with 14 bases between the two ends. CDR3 in amino acids: CAWRPWGLNEQYF. The CDR3 DNA follows: TGTGCCTGGAGACCCTGGGGGCTGAACGAGCAGTACTTC.

The sample holds a few counts of this clonotype. The chain combines TRBV28 with TRBJ2-7, with D perhaps TRBD2 (7 bases). V was clipped by 5 bases and J by 4 bases, with 15 bases between them. Per the germline V gene, CDR1 is MDHEN and CDR2 is SYDVKM. The CDR3 runs to 14 residues. The CDR3 region is CASSQGTKLYEQYF. DNA for the CDR3: TGTGCCAGCAGTCAGGGGACTAAACTTTACGAGCAGTACTTC. The full variable domain, rest sourced from reference TRBV28 and TRBJ2-7, is DVKVTQSSRYLVKRTGEKVFLECVQDMDHENMFWYRQDPGLGLRLIYFSYDVKMKEKGDIPEGYSVSREKKERFSLILESASTNQTSMYLCASSQGTKLYEQYFGPGTRLTVT.

This clonotype was picked up a small number of times. The chain links TRBV3-1 to TRBJ1-1; 11 positions match TRBD1. The CDR3 consists of 15 residues. The germline gives CDR1 LGHDT, CDR2 YNNKEL (reference sequence). Germline trimming cut 4 bases from V and 9 bases from J; bases unmatched to any gene: 10. The DNA for the CDR3 is TGTGCCAGCAGCCTAGAACGGACAGGGGGCGGAAAAGCTTTCTTT. This gives the protein CASSLERTGGGKAFF. Variable domain in full (rest from reference TRBV3-1 and TRBJ1-1): DTAVSQTPKYLVTQMGNDKSIKCEQNLGHDTMYWYKQDSKKFLKIMFSYNNKELIINETVPNRFSPKSPDKAHLNLHINSLELGDSAVYFCASSLERTGGGKAFFGQGTRLTVV.

This clonotype has just a few counts. The chain carries TRBV3-1 and TRBJ2-2; the D gene is possibly TRBD2 (6 bases). The CDR3 is 17 residues long. V dropped 0 bases and J dropped 7 bases, with 18 bases sitting between them. CDR1 is LGHDT, CDR2 YNNKEL, per germline (reference sequence). The CDR3 coding sequence is TGTGCCAGCAGCCAAGATCGGGGGAGCCTCCCCCACGGGGAGCTGTTTTTT. Translating gives CASSQDRGSLPHGELFF.

The chain links TRBV11-2 to TRBJ1-1; D is perhaps TRBD1 (5 bases). V was trimmed by 5 bases and J by 1 base, leaving 17 bases between them. The CDR3 runs to 16 residues. CDR1 and CDR2 from the germline V gene are SGHAT and FQNNGV. The CDR3 DNA reads as TGTGCCAGCAGCAGATTACGGGGGACCCGGAACACTGAAGCTTTCTTT. This gives the protein CASSRLRGTRNTEAFF.

The V call is TRBV29-1, the J call TRBJ2-7, with TRBD2 matching over 10 bases. This CDR3 has 13 residues. Germline V lookup: CDR1 SQVTM, CDR2 ANQGSEA. Unmatched junction bases numbered 8, after V lost 6 bases and J lost 6 bases. CDR3 protein: CSVAGTSVSEQYF. CDR3 DNA sequence: TGCAGCGTAGCCGGGACTAGCGTCTCCGAGCAGTACTTC.

This chain links TRBV7-6 with TRBJ2-7; D is unresolved. CDR1 is SGHVS, CDR2 FNYEAQ, per germline. CDR3 length equals 13 residues. Trimming removed 6 bases from V and 7 bases from J, with 16 bases in between. CDR3: CASSPSEEGEQYF. The CDR3 region has the DNA TGTGCCAGCAGTCCAAGCGAAGAAGGGGAGCAGTACTTC.

This clonotype was seen many times. The chain recombines TRBV14 with TRBJ1-1; no definite D call. This CDR3 is built from 16 residues. The V gene lost 0 bases and the J gene lost 7 bases, with 18 bases spanning the gap. From germline, CDR1 is SGHDN and CDR2 FVKESK. This CDR3 is CASSQDRMARGVEAFF. DNA for the CDR3: TGTGCCAGCAGCCAAGATCGGATGGCGCGGGGAGTTGAAGCTTTCTTT. The variable domain in full, completed from reference TRBV14 and TRBJ1-1, reads EAGVTQFPSHSVIEKGQTVTLRCDPISGHDNLYWYRRVMGKEIKFLLHFVKESKQDESGMPNNRFLAERTGGTYSTLKVQPAELEDSGVYFCASSQDRMARGVEAFFGQGTRLTVV.

This chain uses TRBV7-9 with TRBJ2-6; TRBD1 agrees at 7 bases. The trim removed 4 bases at V and 2 bases at J, leaving 2 bases unmatched. The CDR3 has 15 residues. In germline, CDR1 is SEHNR, CDR2 FQNEAQ (reference sequence). CDR3 residues: CASSSTGAGANVLTF. DNA of the CDR3: TGTGCCAGCAGCTCTACAGGGGCTGGGGCCAACGTCCTGACTTTC. Complete variable domain (other parts from reference TRBV7-9 and TRBJ2-6): DTGVSQNPRHKITKRGQNVTFRCDPISEHNRLYWYRQTLGQGPEFLTYFQNEAQLEKSRLLSDRFSAERPKGSFSTLEIQRTEQGDSAMYLCASSSTGAGANVLTFGAGSRLTVL.

This clonotype was seen a handful of times. CDR3 DNA sequence: TGCAGTGCTAGTATATGGCAGGGTAGATCACCCCTCCACTTT. This translates into CSASIWQGRSPLHF. This chain joins TRBV20-1 and TRBJ1-6; D may be TRBD1 (5 bases). Per the germline V gene, CDR1 is DFQATT and CDR2 is SNEGSKA (reference sequence). The germline V and J ends were trimmed by 3 bases and 10 bases, with 16 bases remaining between them. The CDR3 runs to 14 residues.

Many counts were recorded for this clonotype. The V call is TRBV27, the J call TRBJ1-2; 10 bases match TRBD1. Germline-derived CDR1 and CDR2 are MNHEY and SMNVEV (reference sequence). The CDR3 is 17 residues long. The trim removed 7 bases at V and 3 bases at J, leaving 14 bases unmatched. This CDR3 reads CASTRSGTGALYYGYTF. DNA for the CDR3: TGTGCCAGCACCAGATCCGGGACAGGGGCCCTCTACTATGGCTACACCTTC.

This clonotype was detected once. The chain has TRBV6-6 and TRBJ2-7, with D tentatively TRBD2 (6 bases). The CDR3 spans 14 residues. Germline V gene data show CDR1 as MNHNY and CDR2 as SVGAGI (reference sequence). Deletions cut 0 bases from V and 5 bases from J, with 11 bases between. In nucleotides, the CDR3 is TGTGCCAGCAGTTACTCGATGGGCGGGGACGAGCAGTACTTC. This translates into CASSYSMGGDEQYF.

The chain joins TRBV6-6 to TRBJ1-2; D gene ambiguous. V lost 7 bases and J 0 bases, leaving 12 bases between the germline ends. Germline-derived CDR1 and CDR2 are MNHNY and SVGAGI (reference sequence). There are 14 residues in the CDR3. Here the CDR3 DNA reads TGTGCCAGCACCGGACTGCTAGCTAACTATGGCTACACCTTC. Translated: CASTGLLANYGYTF.

This sequence joins TRBV29-1 and TRBJ2-1; unclear D gene. The CDR3 is made up of 13 amino acids. V was clipped by 4 bases and J by 0 bases, with 7 bases between them. From germline, CDR1 is SQVTM and CDR2 ANQGSEA. The CDR3 loop reads CSVAGNSYNEQFF. The DNA for the CDR3 is TGCAGCGTTGCTGGGAACTCCTACAATGAGCAGTTCTTC.

The rearrangement joins TRBV11-2 to TRBJ1-4; 9 bases line up with TRBD1. Germline-derived CDR1 and CDR2 are SGHAT and FQNNGV. This CDR3 region has 15 residues. Trimming cost V 5 bases and J 8 bases; bases outside gene matches: 9. The CDR3 bases are TGTGCCAGCAGCCCCCAGACAGGGGGGGTAGAAAAACTGTTTTTT. Its protein product is CASSPQTGGVEKLFF.

The V gene is TRBV7-2, the J gene TRBJ2-3; no clear D. Trimming shortened V by 3 bases and J by 6 bases, and 13 bases separated the two germline ends. The CDR3 covers 14 residues. Germline loops: CDR1 SGHTA, CDR2 FQGNSA. The CDR3 sequence: CASSLASSSDTQYF. CDR3 nucleotide sequence: TGTGCCAGCAGCTTGGCCTCAAGTTCCGATACGCAGTATTTT.